The present T cell receptor (beta chain) was sequenced within a study of human T cells and chemical hapten exposure. This clonotype was recorded at least ten times. Its cognate antigen is unknown. Whole-study findings and limits: Since the donors had alopecia, their immune response may not be the same as that of healthy people. Significantly more large CDR3 similarity clusters arose among expanded TCRs than among controls. DPC sensitization produced no change in TCRs with frequency above 1 in 1000.

Time point in this sample: patch test 2, 6 weeks after DPC sensitization. The treatment denotes: therapeutic diphenylcyclopropenone sensitization with weekly scalp DPC. Separate cDNA molecules received unique molecular identifiers, which the library attached to them. TCRdb reprocessed the RACE reads with MiXCR, giving one entry per CDR3 protein. The sample has 100,000 or so distinct CDR3 sequences, 9.3% seen once. Germline lookup yields CDR1 MNHEY and CDR2 SVGEGT. With 0 bases removed from V and 3 bases from J, the gap between germline ends came to 23 bases. The CDR3 totals 20 residues. The sample consisted of whole blood, taken in connection with sensitization to the hapten diphenylcyclopropenone (DPC). This chain uses TRBV6-2 or TRBV6-3 with TRBJ2-2; D perhaps matches TRBD2 (5 bases). The origin of this receptor is a woman between 40 and 50 years old with alopecia areata. Some clones in this sample may be carry-over from other donors' samples. The DNA of the CDR3 is TGTGCCAGCAGTTACTCGACTGAATCTAGCTTGTCTGGCGACACCGGGGAGCTGTTTTTT. Residues: CASSYSTESSLSGDTGELFF.